This T cell receptor beta chain was recovered during a study of blood T cell repertoires in COVID-19. Overall study context: Italy, Spain and the United States were the sources of the convalescent and acute COVID-19 samples. The cDNA or gDNA used as material had been derived from T cells, B-cell-depleted T cells, or PBMCs.

This CDR3 contains 13 residues. Germline V gene lookup returns CDR1 SNHLY and CDR2 FYNNEI. Trimming stripped 0 bases from V and 2 bases from J, with 5 bases between. Methods used by the authors: From reference gene primer amplification, estimates of nucleated cell counts were derived. The assay was immunoSEQ multiplex PCR, and TCRdb's table has in-frame clones only and misses some. The DNA gave D and trimming, while V, J and clone size come from that table. Of roughly 340,000 clones listed, 88% are singletons. In Seattle, patients joined the study during active infection and were tracked longitudinally.

The specimen was peripheral blood. The gene calls are TRBV2 and TRBJ2-7; no definite D call. The source is a woman between 65 and 79 years old with COVID-19, enrolled during active disease. The CDR3 region is CASSEASPYEQYF. CDR3 DNA sequence: TGTGCCAGCAGTGAAGCTAGCCCCTACGAGCAGTACTTC.